This TCR beta chain is from a study of blood T cell repertoires in COVID-19 (dated by TCRdb to 2019 to 2021). About the full investigation: The collaborator samples originated in the United States, Italy and Spain and spanned the acute and convalescent phases of COVID-19. The prospective study material was composed of cDNA or gDNA derived from T cells, B-cell-depleted T cells, or PBMCs. Subjects who had been exposed to COVID-19, were actively infected with it, or had recovered from it provided the deeply sampled blood TCRbeta repertoires that made up the dataset. The repertoires were released in a freely available public database meant as a resource for research on the immune response to SARS-CoV-2. The samples were drawn from the first 160 participants of the ongoing ImmuneRACE study and from under 1,500 subjects provided by 6 global collaborators. A de-identified subject ID, COVID-19 status, age in years and sex were almost always included in the sample metadata. Where available, HLA class I and class II types were taken from metadata supplied by the sample provider and were not determined by assay-based typing. Overall results and qualifications from the work: The amount of clinical and demographic metadata varied by source and participant and was provided uncurated.

As regards this clone: The specificity of this receptor is unknown. It has no much larger one-base neighbor in the sample; base qualities were not kept.

The junction shows trimming of 7 bases on V and 8 bases on J, and the gene matches do not reach 10 bases of it. CDR3 length: 15 amino acids, cysteine to phenylalanine. Only the CDR3 DNA is retained, 45 bases long and in frame from the first base. From the germline V gene (reference sequence), CDR1 is LNHDA and CDR2 is SQIVND. One collaborating source in Seattle enrolled patients during active infection and followed them longitudinally through the course of disease. Collaborating institutions collected whole blood in K2EDTA tubes following their own protocols. For TCRbeta analysis, collaborator samples were shipped as frozen whole blood, as isolated PBMCs, or as DNA extracted from either sample type. The immunoSEQ Assay, a bias-controlled multiplex PCR, was used to amplify TCRbeta CDR3 regions from genomic DNA. For the original study's pipeline: The number of nucleated cells in each sample was estimated from the amplification of reference gene primers within the assay. Sequence reads were collapsed and filtered to measure the absolute abundance of every unique TCRbeta CDR3 rearrangement. Productive Simpson clonality was computed per sample as the square root of Simpson's diversity index over productive rearrangements. TCRdb provides this immuneACCESS table in a form limited to in-frame rearrangements. Some clones are lacking; in checked studies, under half of them reflect an unresolved V gene, and why the rest are absent is not known. V and J calls and clone size are given by that table; D and trimming were obtained from the DNA. This sample comprises around 260,000 clones, approximately 84% of them detected only once. The top ten constitute 15% to 18% of the sample.

The sequence joins TRBV19 to TRBJ2-2; the junction holds 10 bases that match TRBD2. The specimen was peripheral blood. The TCR was taken from a person between 70 and 80 years old with COVID-19, enrolled during active disease. The CDR3 protein: CASIPTSGRPGELFF. The bases are TGTGCCAGTATCCCGACTAGCGGGCGCCCGGGGGAGCTGTTTTTT.